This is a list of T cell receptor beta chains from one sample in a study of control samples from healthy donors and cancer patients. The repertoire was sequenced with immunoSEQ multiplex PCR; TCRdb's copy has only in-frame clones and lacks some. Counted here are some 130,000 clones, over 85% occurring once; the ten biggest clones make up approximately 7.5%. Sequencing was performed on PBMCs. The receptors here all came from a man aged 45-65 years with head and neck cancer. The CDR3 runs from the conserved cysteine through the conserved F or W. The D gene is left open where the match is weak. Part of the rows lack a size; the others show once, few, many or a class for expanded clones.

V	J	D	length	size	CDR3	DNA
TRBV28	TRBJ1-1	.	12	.	CASSYLNTEAFF	TGTGCCAGCAGTTATCTGAACACTGAAGCTTTCTTT
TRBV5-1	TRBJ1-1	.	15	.	CASSLVVGRGTEAFF	TGCGCCAGCAGCTTGGTTGTGGGCCGAGGGACTGAAGCTTTCTTT
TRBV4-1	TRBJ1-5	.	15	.	CASSQTTGADQPQHF	TGCGCCAGCAGCCAAACCACCGGGGCCGATCAGCCCCAGCATTTT
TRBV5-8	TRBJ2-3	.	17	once	CASSSGGGGYSTDTQYF	TGTGCCAGCAGCTCCGGTGGAGGGGGCTATAGCACAGATACGCAGTATTTT
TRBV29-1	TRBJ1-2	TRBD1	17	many	CSVPTPGQRLFNYGYTF	TGCAGCGTTCCTACACCGGGACAGAGACTTTTTAACTATGGCTACACCTTC
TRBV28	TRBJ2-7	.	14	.	CASGSQGRWSEQYF	TGTGCCAGCGGGTCTCAGGGCCGATGGAGCGAGCAGTACTTC
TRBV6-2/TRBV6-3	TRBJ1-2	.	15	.	CASSYSPGSVSGYTF	TGTGCCAGCAGTTACTCCCCAGGGTCGGTGTCGGGCTACACCTTC
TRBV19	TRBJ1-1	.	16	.	CASSSEIRDLNTEAFF	TGTGCCAGTAGTAGCGAAATCCGGGACTTAAACACTGAAGCTTTCTTT
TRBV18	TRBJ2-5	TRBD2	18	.	CASSPRVPTSGSSETQYF	TGTGCCAGCTCACCAAGAGTGCCGACTAGCGGGAGTAGCGAGACCCAGTACTTC
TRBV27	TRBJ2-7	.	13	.	CASSSHPSYEQYF	TGTGCCAGCAGTTCCCACCCCTCCTACGAGCAGTACTTC
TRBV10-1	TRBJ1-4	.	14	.	CASSDGATNEKLFF	TGCGCCAGCAGTGACGGAGCAACTAATGAAAAACTGTTTTTT
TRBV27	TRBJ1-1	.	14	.	CASSWGRIDTEAFF	TGTGCCAGCAGTTGGGGGAGGATCGACACTGAAGCTTTCTTT
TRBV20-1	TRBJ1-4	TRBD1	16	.	CSANDRDRGRGEKLFF	TGCAGTGCTAATGACAGGGACAGAGGACGAGGCGAAAAACTGTTTTTT
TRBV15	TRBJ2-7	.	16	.	CATSRGGARPSYEQYF	TGTGCCACCAGCAGAGGCGGAGCTAGGCCCTCCTACGAGCAGTACTTC
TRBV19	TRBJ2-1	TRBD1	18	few	CASSPGTGGVGAYNEQFF	TGTGCCAGTAGTCCTGGGACAGGGGGCGTCGGGGCCTACAATGAGCAGTTCTTC
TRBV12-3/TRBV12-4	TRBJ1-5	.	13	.	CASSLSGVGPQHF	TGTGCCAGCAGTTTATCAGGGGTTGGGCCCCAGCATTTT
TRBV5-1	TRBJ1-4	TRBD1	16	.	CASSLARGQTNEKLFF	TGCGCCAGCAGCTTGGCCAGGGGGCAGACTAATGAAAAACTGTTTTTT
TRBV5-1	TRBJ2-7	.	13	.	CASSPRVSYEQYF	TGCGCCAGCAGCCCCCGGGTTTCCTACGAGCAGTACTTC
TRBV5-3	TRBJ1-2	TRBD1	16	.	CARSSTDRATKYGYTF	TGTGCCAGAAGCTCCACCGACAGGGCGACGAAATATGGCTACACCTTC
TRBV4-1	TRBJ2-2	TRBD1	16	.	CASSQQGVRNTGELFF	TGCGCCAGCAGCCAACAGGGGGTCCGGAACACCGGGGAGCTGTTTTTT
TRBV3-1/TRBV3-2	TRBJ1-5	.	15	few	CASSPRIGSNQPQHF	TGTGCCAGCAGCCCAAGAATCGGGAGCAATCAGCCCCAGCATTTT
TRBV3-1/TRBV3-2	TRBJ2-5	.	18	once	CASSQVLNFGLAIETQYF	TGTGCCAGCAGCCAAGTTCTAAATTTTGGGTTAGCGATAGAGACCCAGTACTTC
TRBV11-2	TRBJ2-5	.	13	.	CASSLVQGETQYF	TGTGCCAGCAGCTTAGTGCAGGGGGAGACCCAGTACTTC
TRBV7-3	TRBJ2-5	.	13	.	CASSTGTQETQYF	TGTGCCAGCAGCACCGGGACGCAAGAGACCCAGTACTTC
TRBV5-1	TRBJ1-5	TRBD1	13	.	CASSLGQGQPQHF	TGCGCCAGCAGCTTGGGACAGGGTCAGCCCCAGCATTTT
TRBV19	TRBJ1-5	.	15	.	CASSILEYSNQPQHF	TGTGCCAGTAGTATCTTAGAGTATAGCAATCAGCCCCAGCATTTT
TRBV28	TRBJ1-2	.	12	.	CASSLSPYGYTF	TGTGCCAGCAGTTTAAGCCCCTATGGCTACACCTTC
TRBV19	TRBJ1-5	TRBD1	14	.	CASSIGTGYQPQHF	TGTGCCAGTAGTATAGGGACAGGGTATCAGCCCCAGCATTTT
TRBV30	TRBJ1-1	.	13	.	CAWARSGKAEAFF	TGTGCCTGGGCAAGATCAGGGAAGGCTGAAGCTTTCTTT
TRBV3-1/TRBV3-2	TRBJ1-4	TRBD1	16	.	CASSQERGRESEKLFF	TGTGCCAGCAGCCAAGAAAGGGGGCGCGAGAGTGAAAAACTGTTTTTT
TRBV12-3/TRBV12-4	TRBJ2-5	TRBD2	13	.	CASSLAGGGTQYF	TGTGCCAGCAGTTTAGCGGGCGGGGGGACCCAGTACTTC
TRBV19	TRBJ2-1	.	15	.	CASRLDRSSYNEQFF	TGTGCCAGTAGACTGGACAGATCGTCCTACAATGAGCAGTTCTTC
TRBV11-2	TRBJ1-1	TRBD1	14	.	CASSRGQMNTEAFF	TGTGCCAGCAGCCGGGGACAGATGAACACTGAAGCTTTCTTT
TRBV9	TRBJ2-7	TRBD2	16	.	CASSTRTSLNPYEQYF	TGTGCCAGCAGCACAAGGACTAGTCTAAACCCCTACGAGCAGTACTTC
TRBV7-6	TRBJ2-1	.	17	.	CASSFLTGDSPLNEQFF	TGTGCCAGCAGCTTTCTCACGGGAGACAGTCCACTGAATGAGCAGTTCTTC
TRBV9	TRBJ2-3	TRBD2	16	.	CASSVASGGAGDTQYF	TGTGCCAGCAGCGTAGCCAGCGGGGGGGCAGGGGATACGCAGTATTTT
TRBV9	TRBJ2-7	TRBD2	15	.	CASSVDVAGVYEQYF	TGTGCCAGCAGCGTAGACGTAGCGGGAGTCTACGAGCAGTACTTC
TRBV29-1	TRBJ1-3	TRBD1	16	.	CSVEDARTGSGNTIYF	TGCAGCGTTGAAGATGCCCGGACAGGCTCTGGAAACACCATATATTTT
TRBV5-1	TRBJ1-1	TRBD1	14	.	CASSLTGGKAEAFF	TGCGCCAGCAGCTTGACAGGGGGTAAGGCTGAAGCTTTCTTT
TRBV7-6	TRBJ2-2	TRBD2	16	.	CASSGGLAGNTGELFF	TGTGCCAGCAGCGGAGGACTAGCGGGCAACACCGGGGAGCTGTTTTTT
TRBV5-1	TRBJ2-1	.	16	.	CASSLWGEGTYNEQFF	TGCGCCAGCAGCTTATGGGGGGAAGGGACCTACAATGAGCAGTTCTTC
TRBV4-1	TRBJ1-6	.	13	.	CASSRTENSPLHF	TGCGCCAGCAGCCGGACAGAAAATTCACCCCTCCACTTT
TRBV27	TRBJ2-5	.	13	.	CASRSAFGETQYF	TGTGCCAGCAGAAGCGCCTTCGGGGAGACCCAGTACTTC
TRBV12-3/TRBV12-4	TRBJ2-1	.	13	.	CASSLRQYNEQFF	TGTGCCAGCAGTTTACGGCAATACAATGAGCAGTTCTTC
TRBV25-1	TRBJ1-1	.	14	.	CASSRARVDTEAFF	TGTGCCAGCAGTAGGGCCAGGGTGGACACTGAAGCTTTCTTT
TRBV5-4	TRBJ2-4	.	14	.	CASSLQGAKNIQYF	TGTGCCAGCAGCCTCCAGGGGGCCAAAAACATTCAGTACTTC
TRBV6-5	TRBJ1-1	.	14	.	CASSRARLGTEAFF	TGTGCCAGCAGCCGGGCACGGCTCGGCACTGAAGCTTTCTTT
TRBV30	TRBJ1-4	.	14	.	CAWGGGGYGEKLFF	TGTGCCTGGGGAGGGGGGGGATACGGTGAAAAACTGTTTTTT
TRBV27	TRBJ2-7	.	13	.	CASGYRGGYEQYF	TGTGCCAGCGGTTACCGCGGTGGATACGAGCAGTACTTC
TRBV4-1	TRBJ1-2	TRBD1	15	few	CASSLPGQLVYGYTF	TGCGCCAGCAGCCTCCCGGGACAGCTGGTCTATGGCTACACCTTC
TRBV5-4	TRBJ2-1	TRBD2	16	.	CASSLATRGGPNEQFF	TGTGCCAGCAGCTTGGCCACGCGGGGGGGCCCCAATGAGCAGTTCTTC
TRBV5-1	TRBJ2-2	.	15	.	CASSLAVGSTGELFF	TGCGCCAGCAGCTTGGCGGTAGGGTCCACCGGGGAGCTGTTTTTT
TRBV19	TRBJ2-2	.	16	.	CASSRMRRGWSGELFF	TGTGCCAGTAGTAGGATGAGGAGGGGTTGGTCCGGGGAGCTGTTTTTT
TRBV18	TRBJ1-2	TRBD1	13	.	CASSPDRAYGYTF	TGTGCCAGCTCCCCAGACAGGGCTTATGGCTACACCTTC